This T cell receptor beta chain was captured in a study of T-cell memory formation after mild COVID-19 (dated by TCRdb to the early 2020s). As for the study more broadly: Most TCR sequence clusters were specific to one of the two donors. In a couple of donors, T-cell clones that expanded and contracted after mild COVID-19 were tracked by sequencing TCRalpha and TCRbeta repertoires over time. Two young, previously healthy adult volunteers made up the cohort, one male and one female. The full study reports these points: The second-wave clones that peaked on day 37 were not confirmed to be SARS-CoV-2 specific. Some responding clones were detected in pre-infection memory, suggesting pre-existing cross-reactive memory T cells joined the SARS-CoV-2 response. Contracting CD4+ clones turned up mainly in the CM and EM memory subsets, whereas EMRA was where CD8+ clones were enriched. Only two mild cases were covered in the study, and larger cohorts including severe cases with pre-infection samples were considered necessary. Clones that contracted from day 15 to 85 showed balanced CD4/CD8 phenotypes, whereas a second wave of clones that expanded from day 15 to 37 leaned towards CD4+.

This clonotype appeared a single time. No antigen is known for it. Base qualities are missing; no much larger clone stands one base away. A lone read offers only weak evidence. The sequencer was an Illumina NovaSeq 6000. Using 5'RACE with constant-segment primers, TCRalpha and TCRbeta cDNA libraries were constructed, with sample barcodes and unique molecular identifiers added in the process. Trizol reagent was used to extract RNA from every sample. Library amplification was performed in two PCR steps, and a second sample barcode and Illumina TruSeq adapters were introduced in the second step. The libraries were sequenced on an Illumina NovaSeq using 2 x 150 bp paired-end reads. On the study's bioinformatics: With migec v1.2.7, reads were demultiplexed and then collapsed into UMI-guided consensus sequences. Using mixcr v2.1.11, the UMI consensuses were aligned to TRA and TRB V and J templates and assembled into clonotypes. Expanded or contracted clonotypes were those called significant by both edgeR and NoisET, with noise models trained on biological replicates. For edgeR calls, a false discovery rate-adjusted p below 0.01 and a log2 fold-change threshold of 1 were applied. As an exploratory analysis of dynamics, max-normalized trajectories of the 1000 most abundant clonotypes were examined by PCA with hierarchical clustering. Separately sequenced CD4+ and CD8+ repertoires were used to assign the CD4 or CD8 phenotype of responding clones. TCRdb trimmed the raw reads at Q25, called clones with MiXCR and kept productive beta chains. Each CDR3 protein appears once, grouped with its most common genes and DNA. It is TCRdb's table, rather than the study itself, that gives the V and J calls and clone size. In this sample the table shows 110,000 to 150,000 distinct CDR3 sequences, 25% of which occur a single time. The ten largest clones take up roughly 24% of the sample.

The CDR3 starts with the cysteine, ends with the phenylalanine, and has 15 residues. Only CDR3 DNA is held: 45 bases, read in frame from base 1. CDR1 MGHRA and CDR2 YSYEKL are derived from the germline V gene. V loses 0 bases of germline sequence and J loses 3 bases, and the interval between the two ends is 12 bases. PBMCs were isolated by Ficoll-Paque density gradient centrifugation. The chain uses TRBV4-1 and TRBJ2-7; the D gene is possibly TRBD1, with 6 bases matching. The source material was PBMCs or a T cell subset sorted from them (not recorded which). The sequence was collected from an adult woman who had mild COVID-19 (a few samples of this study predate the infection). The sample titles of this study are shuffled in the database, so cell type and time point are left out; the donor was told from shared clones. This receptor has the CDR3 CASSQERQALYEQYF. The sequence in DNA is TGCGCCAGCAGCCAAGAGAGACAGGCCCTCTACGAGCAGTACTTC.